Listed below are T cell receptor beta chains from one sample, sequenced in a study of Ad26.COV2.S vaccination and SARS-CoV-2 variants. Assay: immunoSEQ multiplex PCR; the TCRdb copy retains only in-frame clones and omits some. The sample shows hundreds of thousands of clones, 70% to 90% of them seen only once. Material: peripheral blood, obtained in a trial of Ad26.COV2.S vaccine versus placebo. The receptors were sampled from a person between 18 and 60 years old who received the Ad26.COV2.S COVID-19 vaccine or a placebo. CDR3s include the opening cysteine and the closing phenylalanine or tryptophan. The D gene is left open where the match is weak. Clone size, where shown, is once, few, many, or a class for clones that have expanded.

clone size	CDR3 length	D gene	J gene	V gene	CDR3 DNA	CDR3 protein
.	15	.	TRBJ2-1	TRBV9	TGTGCCAGCAGCGTAGAAATAGAGCCCTACAATGAGCAGTTCTTC	CASSVEIEPYNEQFF
.	19	.	TRBJ2-2	TRBV4-3	TGCGCCAGCAGCCAAGAATTTGGCCGAGTTTTTTCGAACACCGGGGAGCTGTTTTTT	CASSQEFGRVFSNTGELFF
.	12	.	TRBJ2-5	TRBV2	TGTGCCAGCAGTGCCCTAGGGGGTAGCCAGTACTTC	CASSALGGSQYF
.	17	TRBD2	TRBJ2-5	TRBV9	TGTGCCAGCAGCCCGGGGACTAGCGGGGGGGCCTTGGAGACCCAGTACTTC	CASSPGTSGGALETQYF
once	13	TRBD2	TRBJ2-7	TRBV19	TGTGCCAGTACTAGCGGGACCACCTACGAGCAGTACTTC	CASTSGTTYEQYF
.	15	.	TRBJ1-2	TRBV5-5	TGTGCCAGCAGCTTGGGTGGACCCGAGGGGTATGGCTACACCTTC	CASSLGGPEGYGYTF
.	15	.	TRBJ2-1	TRBV5-1	TGCGCCAGCAGCTCGGGCCTATCGAATAACAATGAGCAGTTCTTC	CASSSGLSNNNEQFF
.	17	TRBD1	TRBJ1-6	TRBV5-1	TGCGCCAGCAGCCAAGGACAGGCGAGCTCCTATAATTCACCCCTCCACTTT	CASSQGQASSYNSPLHF
.	16	TRBD1	TRBJ2-7	TRBV25-1	TGTGCCAGCAGTGAATCGACAGGGTATAAAAACTACGAGCAGTACTTC	CASSESTGYKNYEQYF
.	15	TRBD2	TRBJ2-7	TRBV4-2	TGTGCCAGCAGCCAAGACTCTAGCGGGAGATTCGAGCAGTACTTC	CASSQDSSGRFEQYF
.	14	TRBD1	TRBJ2-7	TRBV10-3	TGTGCCATCAGTAGGACAGGGGGCCCCTACGAGCAGTACTTC	CAISRTGGPYEQYF
.	12	.	TRBJ2-1	TRBV5-4	TGTGCCAGCAGCTTGGAAAACAATGAGCAGTTCTTC	CASSLENNEQFF
.	16	TRBD1	TRBJ2-2	TRBV5-1	TGCGCCAGCAGCTTCCCCGGGACAGGGACTACCGGGGAGCTGTTTTTT	CASSFPGTGTTGELFF
.	13	TRBD1	TRBJ2-7	TRBV24-1	TGTGCCACCAGTGATCCGGGACAGGTCGAGCAGTACTTC	CATSDPGQVEQYF
.	11	.	TRBJ1-6	TRBV6-2/TRBV6-3	TGTGCCAGCAGTTACGGGTCGGGGGTTCACTTT	CASSYGSGVHF
.	15	TRBD1	TRBJ1-2	TRBV15	TGTGCCACCAGCAGAGATCCTAAGGGACAGGCGGGCTACACCTTC	CATSRDPKGQAGYTF